The 10 T cell receptor beta chains given below trace back to one sample, sequenced in a study of shared clonotypes between healthy human individuals. The data were produced by immunoSEQ multiplex PCR, yet TCRdb's version contains in-frame clones alone and is incomplete. The data show approximately 2.5 million clones, over 85% seen once. Sequenced material: naive CD4+ T cells sorted from blood. Documented subset: CD45RA+ positively selected. Receptors were obtained from a man younger than 30 in good health.

The V and J genes are TRBV27 and TRBJ2-5; 7 bases map to TRBD2. CDR3 length: 13 residues. Trimming at V came to 5 bases and at J to 5 bases, leaving 5 bases not matched to a gene. The germline CDR1 and CDR2 sequences are MNHEY and SMNVEV (reference sequence). The CDR3 protein is CASSPREGETQYF. The CDR3 DNA is TGTGCCAGCAGTCCCAGGGAGGGTGAGACCCAGTACTTC.

The chain uses TRBV6-6 and TRBJ1-4, with 8 positions matching TRBD1. The J segment lost 8 bases and the V segment lost 6 bases, leaving 11 bases of the junction unmatched. CDR1 MNHNY and CDR2 SVGAGI come from the germline V gene (reference sequence). This CDR3 is built from 15 residues. Here the CDR3 reads CASRVTTGEVEKLFF. The DNA of the CDR3 is TGTGCCAGCAGGGTCACGACAGGGGAAGTAGAAAAACTGTTTTTT.

This chain connects TRBV5-4 to TRBJ2-7, with a weak D call TRBD2 (7 bases). CDR3 length: 15 residues. In germline, CDR1 is SGHNT, CDR2 YYREEE (reference sequence). Trimming took off 4 bases at V and 3 bases at J, with 17 bases between the two ends. The CDR3 sequence: CASSQGGAGVYEQYF. The CDR3 DNA reads as TGTGCCAGCAGCCAAGGGGGGGCAGGGGTCTACGAGCAGTACTTC.

V usage is TRBV9 and J usage is TRBJ2-3; D is perhaps TRBD2 (6 bases). The length of the CDR3 is 17 residues. Germline V lookup: CDR1 SGDLS, CDR2 YYNGEE. The ends were cut back, 0 bases at V and 5 bases at J, with 19 bases in the middle. This chain's CDR3 is CASSVGPFAGWLDTQYF. For the CDR3, the DNA is TGTGCCAGCAGCGTAGGCCCTTTCGCGGGGTGGCTAGATACGCAGTATTTT. The complete variable domain, with remaining parts taken from reference TRBV9 and TRBJ2-3, reads DSGVTQTPKHLITATGQRVTLRCSPRSGDLSVYWYQQSLDQGLQFLIQYYNGEERAKGNILERFSAQQFPDLHSELNLSSLELGDSALYFCASSVGPFAGWLDTQYFGPGTRLTVL.

The rearrangement links TRBV4-1 to TRBJ1-4; tentative D call: TRBD1 (6 bases). Germline values: CDR1 MGHRA, CDR2 YSYEKL. The CDR3 is 13 residues long. Deletions cut 8 bases from V and 4 bases from J, with 11 bases between. DNA for the CDR3: TGCGCCAGCCGCCGGACAGTTAATGAAAAACTGTTTTTT. Protein sequence: CASRRTVNEKLFF.

The chain is built from TRBV2 and TRBJ1-2; perhaps TRBD1 as D (6 bases). The V and J ends lost 6 bases and 4 bases respectively, with 12 bases between them. This CDR3 contains 13 residues. Germline V gene lookup returns CDR1 SNHLY and CDR2 FYNNEI. The CDR3 DNA is TGTGCCAGCAGAGGACAGATACTCTATGGCTACACCTTC. Protein sequence: CASRGQILYGYTF.

Only one count was recorded for this clone. The V gene is TRBV4-1, the J gene TRBJ2-5; 8 nucleotides agree with TRBD2. V trimming: 1 base; J trimming: 2 bases; junction bases outside the gene matches: 6. The germline V gene encodes CDR1 MGHRA and CDR2 YSYEKL. This CDR3 has 16 amino acids. CDR3: CASSQGPGLVQETQYF. The DNA of the CDR3 is TGCGCCAGCAGCCAAGGGCCGGGACTAGTGCAAGAGACCCAGTACTTC.

To note about this clone: Within the sample, other DNA sequences also encode this same CDR3. The chain recombines TRBV5-4 with TRBJ2-3; 9 bases fit TRBD1. V trimming: 4 bases; J trimming: 3 bases; junction bases outside the gene matches: 3. Germline V CDR1 and CDR2: SGHNT, YYREEE (reference sequence). The CDR3 spans 14 residues. CDR3 in DNA: TGTGCCAGCAGCCTGGACAGGGGAACAGATACGCAGTATTTT. Translated, it gives CASSLDRGTDTQYF.

This chain connects TRBV5-1 to TRBJ2-7; 7 bases map to TRBD1. V lost 4 bases to trimming and J lost 6 bases; unmatched junction nucleotides: 7. The germline CDR1 and CDR2 sequences are SGHRS and YFSETQ. The CDR3 loop spans 13 amino acids. CDR3 protein: CASSRLTGSEQYF. CDR3 in DNA: TGCGCCAGCAGCAGACTGACAGGGAGCGAGCAGTACTTC. Full variable domain (outside the CDR3, taken from reference TRBV5-1 and TRBJ2-7): KAGVTQTPRYLIKTRGQQVTLSCSPISGHRSVSWYQQTPGQGLQFLFEYFSETQRNKGNFPGRFSGRQFSNSRSEMNVSTLELGDSALYLCASSRLTGSEQYFGPGTRLTVT.

The chain employs TRBV29-1 and TRBJ2-3; D uncertain. The CDR3 is 12 residues long. The V end was cut by 3 bases, the J end by 4 bases, with 8 bases between. Per the germline V gene, CDR1 is SQVTM and CDR2 is ANQGSEA. The DNA of the CDR3 is TGCAGCGTTGAGGAACAGTCAGATACGCAGTATTTT. Amino acids: CSVEEQSDTQYF.